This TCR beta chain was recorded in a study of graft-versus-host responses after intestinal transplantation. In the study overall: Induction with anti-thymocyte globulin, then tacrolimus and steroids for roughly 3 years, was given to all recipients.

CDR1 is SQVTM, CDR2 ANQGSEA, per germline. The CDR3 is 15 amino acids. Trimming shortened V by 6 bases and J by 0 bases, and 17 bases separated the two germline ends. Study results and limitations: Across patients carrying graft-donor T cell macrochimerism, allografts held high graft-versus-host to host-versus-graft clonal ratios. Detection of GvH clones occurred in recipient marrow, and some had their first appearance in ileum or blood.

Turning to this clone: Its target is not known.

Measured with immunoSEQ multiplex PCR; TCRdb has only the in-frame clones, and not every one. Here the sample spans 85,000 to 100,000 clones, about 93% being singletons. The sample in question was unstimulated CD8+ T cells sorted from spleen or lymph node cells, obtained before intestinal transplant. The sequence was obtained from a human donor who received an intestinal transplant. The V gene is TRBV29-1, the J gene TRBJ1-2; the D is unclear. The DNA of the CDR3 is TGCAGCGTCGGAGAGGGAGTAGGGTCTAACTATGGCTACACCTTC. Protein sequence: CSVGEGVGSNYGYTF.